These 2 T cell receptor beta chains were all obtained from the same sample, sequenced in a study of blood T cell repertoires in COVID-19. Repertoires were generated with immunoSEQ multiplex PCR, while TCRdb's copy carries only in-frame clones and drops some. The table shows 210,000 or so clones, with 80% to 90% occurring only once. Input material: PBMCs or T cells enriched from blood (not recorded which). These receptors were obtained from a woman between 50 and 59 years old who had been exposed to COVID-19.

The chain employs TRBV27 and TRBJ1-6, with D possibly matching TRBD1 (5 bases). The germline V gene has CDR1 MNHEY and CDR2 SMNVEV (reference sequence). The V end lost 6 bases, the J end lost 7 bases, and 7 bases lay between the germline ends. The CDR3 loop spans 12 amino acids. CDR3 region: CASRKGNSPLHF. CDR3 bases: TGTGCCAGCAGAAAGGGGAATTCACCCCTCCACTTT.

The chain couples TRBV2 to TRBJ2-7; D might be TRBD2 (6 bases). CDR3 length equals 14 residues. The V gene lost 2 bases and the J gene lost 3 bases, with 11 bases spanning the gap. From germline, CDR1 is SNHLY and CDR2 FYNNEI. The CDR3: CASSEWRGFYEQYF. The CDR3 DNA follows: TGTGCCAGCAGTGAATGGAGGGGTTTCTACGAGCAGTACTTC.